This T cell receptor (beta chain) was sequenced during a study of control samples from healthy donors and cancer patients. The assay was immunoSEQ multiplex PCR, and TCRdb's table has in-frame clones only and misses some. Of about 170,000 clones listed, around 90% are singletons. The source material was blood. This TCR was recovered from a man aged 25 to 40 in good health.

CDR3 sequence: CASSIDQTTSTDTQYF. The CDR3 nucleotides are TGTGCCAGTAGTATAGATCAGACTACTAGCACAGATACGCAGTATTTT. V and J are TRBV19 and TRBJ2-3, with D tentatively TRBD2 (5 bases). Trimming stripped 0 bases from V and 0 bases from J, with 10 bases between. This CDR3 has 16 amino acids. Germline CDR1 reads LNHDA; CDR2 reads SQIVND (reference sequence).